This entry lists 16 T cell receptor beta chains sequenced from one sample in a study of CD8 T cells in ankylosing spondylitis. TCRdb analysed the 5' RACE reads with MiXCR anew, one entry per CDR3 protein. The sample lists 250,000 to 300,000 distinct CDR3 sequences; about 19% were seen once. Sequenced material: blood, either unsorted or a sorted T cell fraction (not recorded which). All receptors come from a male donor with ankylosing spondylitis or in good health (not recorded which).

A few counts support this clonotype. CDR3 loop: CASSSRGVDTEAFF. CDR3 in DNA: TGTGCCAGCAGTAGCAGGGGCGTGGACACTGAAGCTTTCTTT. V usage is TRBV12-3 or TRBV12-4 and J usage is TRBJ1-1; possible D gene TRBD1, 6 bases. V dropped 5 bases and J dropped 3 bases, with 13 bases sitting between them. This CDR3 has 14 amino acids.

The chain recombines TRBV5-1 with TRBJ1-2, with TRBD1 identical over 7 bases. The germline V gene has CDR1 SGHRS and CDR2 YFSETQ. The V and J ends lost 3 bases and 0 bases, in that order; junction bases with no gene match: 5. This CDR3 comprises 15 residues. The CDR3 DNA reads as TGCGCCAGCAGCTCATCAGGGGGAGCTAACTATGGCTACACCTTC. Residues: CASSSSGGANYGYTF.

The chain joins TRBV6-5 to TRBJ2-3, with 7 bases identical to TRBD2. V trimming: 6 bases; J trimming: 0 bases; junction bases outside the gene matches: 15. The CDR3 spans 18 residues. Germline V gives CDR1 MNHEY, CDR2 SVGAGI. The CDR3 is CASRLTPPLRGSTDTQYF. For the CDR3, the DNA is TGTGCCAGCAGGCTCACCCCGCCCCTGCGGGGGAGCACAGATACGCAGTATTTT.

V gene TRBV3-1 combines with J gene TRBJ2-5; TRBD1 aligns across 11 bases. With 3 bases clipped from V and 4 bases from J, the junction kept 13 bases outside the gene matches. The CDR3 is made up of 18 amino acids. CDR1 is LGHDT, CDR2 YNNKEL, per germline (reference sequence). Here the CDR3 reads CASSHLGQGASLLETQYF. As DNA, the CDR3 is TGTGCCAGCAGCCACCTCGGACAGGGGGCGTCCTTGTTAGAGACCCAGTACTTC.

This clonotype was counted ten times or more. At one end the junction does not follow the germline gene, possibly because of a read error. The chain joins TRBV7-8 to TRBJ1-6, with TRBD1 matching 8 bases. Germline V lookup: CDR1 SGHVS, CDR2 FQNEAQ. This CDR3 spans 13 amino acids. CDR3 nucleotide sequence: TGTGCGAGCAAAATCGACAGGGGTTCACCCCTCCACTTT. As protein: CASKIDRGSPLHF.

V usage is TRBV5-1 and J usage is TRBJ1-4; the D gene is possibly TRBD1 (6 bases). The CDR3 runs 14 residues. Trimming cost V 3 bases and J 8 bases, with 14 bases left between them. CDR1 and CDR2 from the germline V gene are SGHRS and YFSETQ. CDR3 DNA: TGCGCCAGCAGCTCGGACAGCTACCAAGAAAAACTGTTTTTT. Amino acid sequence: CASSSDSYQEKLFF.

This clonotype has more than one count but fewer than ten. The rearrangement links TRBV7-9 to TRBJ1-1; 7 bases map to TRBD1. V shed 1 base, J shed 10 bases, and the junction held 6 bases outside the gene matches. CDR3 length: 13 residues. Germline V gives CDR1 SEHNR, CDR2 FQNEAQ (reference sequence). This chain's CDR3 is CASSLVTEGAAFF. CDR3 DNA: TGTGCCAGCAGCTTAGTAACGGAGGGGGCAGCTTTCTTT.

This chain links TRBV11-2 with TRBJ2-1, with D perhaps matching TRBD1 (5 bases). Per germline, CDR1 SGHAT and CDR2 FQNNGV. The CDR3 runs 12 residues. V lost 5 bases and J 6 bases, leaving 8 bases between the germline ends. This CDR3 reads CASSPRVNEQFF. The CDR3 DNA is TGTGCCAGCAGCCCCAGGGTCAATGAGCAGTTCTTC.

This clonotype was recorded a few times. The chain links TRBV5-5 to TRBJ2-2; a weak D match, TRBD1 (5 bases). V was clipped by 4 bases and J by 7 bases, with 17 bases between them. From germline, CDR1 is SGHKS and CDR2 YYEKEE (reference sequence). This CDR3 spans 15 amino acids. CDR3 sequence reads: CASSPRQSANGELFF. As DNA, the CDR3 is TGTGCCAGCAGCCCCCGACAGAGTGCCAACGGGGAGCTGTTTTTT.

The rearrangement links TRBV2 to TRBJ2-1; D remains unclear. The length of the CDR3 is 12 residues. Germline V gives CDR1 SNHLY, CDR2 FYNNEI. V shed 6 bases and J shed 0 bases, with 3 bases lying between them. The CDR3 loop is CASRDSYNEQFF. The CDR3 DNA is TGTGCCAGCAGGGACTCCTACAATGAGCAGTTCTTC.

The V and J genes are TRBV28 and TRBJ2-7; 12 bases fit TRBD2. From germline, CDR1 is MDHEN and CDR2 SYDVKM. The trim removed 4 bases at V and 2 bases at J, leaving 3 bases unmatched. The CDR3 has 15 amino acids. CDR3 residues: CASSSRLAGAYEQYV. The CDR3 nucleotides are TGTGCCAGCAGTTCCAGACTAGCGGGAGCCTACGAGCAGTACGTC.

V usage is TRBV4-2 and J usage is TRBJ2-5; no definite D call. CDR1 is LGHNA, CDR2 YNFKEQ, per germline. V was clipped by 1 base and J by 5 bases, with 8 bases between them. This CDR3 contains 13 residues. The CDR3 sequence is CASSQVRTETQYF. The CDR3 nucleotides read TGTGCCAGCAGCCAAGTCCGGACGGAGACCCAGTACTTC.

By its share, this clonotype is medium-sized. The chain employs TRBV10-3 and TRBJ2-7; no clear D gene. This CDR3 comprises 13 residues. Trimming took off 0 bases at V and 3 bases at J, with 6 bases between the two ends. The germline V gene has CDR1 ENHRY and CDR2 SYGVKD. CDR3: CAISESLFYEQYV. The CDR3 DNA sequence: TGTGCCATCAGTGAGTCGCTGTTCTACGAGCAGTACGTC.

The chain couples TRBV5-1 to TRBJ2-1, with TRBD1 matching 8 bases. Germline CDR1 is SGHRS and CDR2 is YFSETQ. V lost 3 bases and J lost 5; bases outside the gene matches: 4. The CDR3 contains 14 residues. The CDR3 bases are TGCGCCAGCAGCTGGACAGGGTCCGACAATGAGCAGTTCTTC. The encoded protein is CASSWTGSDNEQFF.

This clonotype was observed a few times. The chain combines TRBV27 with TRBJ2-3; D is uncertain. CDR1 and CDR2 from the germline V gene are MNHEY and SMNVEV (reference sequence). Trimming pared 7 bases from V and 5 bases from J, leaving 7 bases between. This CDR3 comprises 11 residues. Here the CDR3 reads CASKFGDTQYF. CDR3 bases: TGTGCCAGCAAGTTTGGAGATACGCAGTATTTT.

Concerning this clonotype itself: Being one base from a much bigger clone, this may be a read error. The V and J genes are TRBV25-1 and TRBJ1-1, with D possibly matching TRBD1 (5 bases). The CDR3 contains 14 residues. V dropped 5 bases and J dropped 6 bases, with 16 bases sitting between them. Germline loops: CDR1 MGHDK, CDR2 SYGVNS. DNA for the CDR3: TGTGCCAGCAGTCCACAACTGGGGGACGCTGAAGCTTTCTTT. It specifies CASSPQLGDAEAFF.